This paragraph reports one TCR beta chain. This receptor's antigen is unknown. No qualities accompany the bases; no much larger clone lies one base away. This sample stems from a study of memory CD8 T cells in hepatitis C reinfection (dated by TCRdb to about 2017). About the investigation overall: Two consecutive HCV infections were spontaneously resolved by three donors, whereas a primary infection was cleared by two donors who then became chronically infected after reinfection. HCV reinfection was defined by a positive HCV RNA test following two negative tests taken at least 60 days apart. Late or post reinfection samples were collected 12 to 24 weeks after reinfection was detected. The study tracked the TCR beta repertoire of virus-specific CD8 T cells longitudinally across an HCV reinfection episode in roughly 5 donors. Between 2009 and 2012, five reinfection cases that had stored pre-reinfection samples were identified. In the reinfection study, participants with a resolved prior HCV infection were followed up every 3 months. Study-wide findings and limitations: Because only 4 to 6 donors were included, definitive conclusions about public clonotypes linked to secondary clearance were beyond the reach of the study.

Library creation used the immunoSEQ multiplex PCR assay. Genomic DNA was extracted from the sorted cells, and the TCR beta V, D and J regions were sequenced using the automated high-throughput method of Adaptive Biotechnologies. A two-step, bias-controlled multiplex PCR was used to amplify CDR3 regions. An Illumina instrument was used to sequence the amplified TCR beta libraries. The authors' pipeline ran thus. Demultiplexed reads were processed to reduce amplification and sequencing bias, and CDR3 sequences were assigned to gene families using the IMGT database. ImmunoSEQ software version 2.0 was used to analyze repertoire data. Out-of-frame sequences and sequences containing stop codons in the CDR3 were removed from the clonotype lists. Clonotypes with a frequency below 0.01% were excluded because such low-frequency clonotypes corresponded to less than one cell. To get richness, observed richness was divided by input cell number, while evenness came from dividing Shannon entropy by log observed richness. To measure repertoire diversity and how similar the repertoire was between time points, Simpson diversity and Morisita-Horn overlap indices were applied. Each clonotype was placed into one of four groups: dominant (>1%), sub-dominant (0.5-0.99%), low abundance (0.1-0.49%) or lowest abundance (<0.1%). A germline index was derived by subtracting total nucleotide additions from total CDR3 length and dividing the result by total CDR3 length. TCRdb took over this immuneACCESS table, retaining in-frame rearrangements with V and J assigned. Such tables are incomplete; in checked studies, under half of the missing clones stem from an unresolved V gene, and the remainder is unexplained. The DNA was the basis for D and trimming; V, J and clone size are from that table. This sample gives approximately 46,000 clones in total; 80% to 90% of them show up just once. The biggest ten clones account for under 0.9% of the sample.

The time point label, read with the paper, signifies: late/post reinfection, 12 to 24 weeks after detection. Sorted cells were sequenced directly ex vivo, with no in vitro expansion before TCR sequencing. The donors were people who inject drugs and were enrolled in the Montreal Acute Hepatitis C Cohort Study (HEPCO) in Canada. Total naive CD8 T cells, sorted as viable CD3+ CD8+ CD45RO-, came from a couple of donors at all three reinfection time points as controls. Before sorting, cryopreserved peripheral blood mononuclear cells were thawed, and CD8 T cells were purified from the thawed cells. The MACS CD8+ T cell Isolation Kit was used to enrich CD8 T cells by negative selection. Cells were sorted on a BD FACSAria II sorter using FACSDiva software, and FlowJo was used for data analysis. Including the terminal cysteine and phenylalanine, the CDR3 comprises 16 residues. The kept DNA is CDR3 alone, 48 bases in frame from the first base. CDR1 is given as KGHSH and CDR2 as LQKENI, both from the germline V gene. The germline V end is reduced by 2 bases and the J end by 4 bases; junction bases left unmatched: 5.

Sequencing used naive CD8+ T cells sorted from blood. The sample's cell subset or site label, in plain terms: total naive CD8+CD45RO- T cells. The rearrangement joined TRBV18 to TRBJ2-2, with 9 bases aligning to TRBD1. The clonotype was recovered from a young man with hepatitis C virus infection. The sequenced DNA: TGTGCCAGCTCACCAGGGGGACAGGGAAGCACCGGGGAGCTGTTTTTT. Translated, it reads CASSPGGQGSTGELFF.